This TCR beta chain came from a study of blood T cell repertoires in COVID-19. Whole-study context: Specimens from acute and convalescent COVID-19 originated in the United States, Italy and Spain. The cDNA or gDNA used as material had been derived from T cells, B-cell-depleted T cells, or PBMCs.

CDR3 length: 14 amino acids. Germline CDR1 reads ENHRY; CDR2 reads SYGVKD. Trimming shortened V by 6 bases and J by 3 bases, and 12 bases separated the two germline ends. As processed by the authors: Amplification of reference gene primers provided the estimated nucleated cell counts. Assay used: immunoSEQ multiplex PCR; TCRdb lists only in-frame clones, some missing. V, J and clone size derive from that table, while D and trimming were established from the DNA sequence. The sample consists of approximately 150,000 clones, roughly 90% of them appearing once. The sequence was obtained from a woman between 50 and 59 years old with acute or convalescent COVID-19. The gene calls are TRBV10-3 and TRBJ2-1; tentatively, D is TRBD1 (5 bases). Sample: peripheral blood. The CDR3 bases are TGTGCCATCAGCCTGGGGCGCAACTACAATGAGCAGTTCTTC. Translating it yields CAISLGRNYNEQFF.